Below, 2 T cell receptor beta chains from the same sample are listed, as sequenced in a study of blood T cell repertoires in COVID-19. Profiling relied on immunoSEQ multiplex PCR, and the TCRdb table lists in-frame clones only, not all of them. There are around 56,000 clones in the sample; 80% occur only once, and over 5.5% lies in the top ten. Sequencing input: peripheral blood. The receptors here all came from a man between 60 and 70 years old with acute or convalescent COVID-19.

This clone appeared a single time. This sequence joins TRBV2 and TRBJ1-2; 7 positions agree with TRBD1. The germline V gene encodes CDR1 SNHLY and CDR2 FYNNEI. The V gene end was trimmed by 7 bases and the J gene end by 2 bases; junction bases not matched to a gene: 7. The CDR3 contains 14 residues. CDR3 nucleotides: TGTGCCAGCATGGAGGGACAGATAAACTATGGCTACACCTTC. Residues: CASMEGQINYGYTF.

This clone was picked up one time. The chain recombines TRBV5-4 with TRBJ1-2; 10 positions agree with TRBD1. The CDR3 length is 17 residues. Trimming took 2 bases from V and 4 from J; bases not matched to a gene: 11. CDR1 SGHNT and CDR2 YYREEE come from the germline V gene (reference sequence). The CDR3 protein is CASSLTGTGVWGYGYTF. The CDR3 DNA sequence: TGTGCCAGCAGCTTAACCGGGACAGGGGTATGGGGCTATGGCTACACCTTC.